This entry lists 17 T cell receptor beta chains sequenced from one sample in a study of blood T cell repertoires in COVID-19. TCRdb's copy holds only in-frame clones and misses some; the assay was immunoSEQ multiplex PCR. Among about 65,000 clones listed, approximately 94% were seen once. Sample: peripheral blood. The source of these receptors is a man in his 70s with active COVID-19.

The chain uses TRBV7-8 and TRBJ2-5; 7 bases fit TRBD1. With V trimmed by 4 bases and J by 9 bases, 11 bases remained unmatched. The CDR3 is 14 residues long. Germline lookup yields CDR1 SGHVS and CDR2 FQNEAQ. The CDR3 loop is CASSYSTGTMSQYF. CDR3 in DNA: TGTGCCAGCAGCTATTCGACAGGGACCATGTCCCAGTACTTC.

This chain joins TRBV10-3 and TRBJ2-7; possible D gene TRBD1, 6 bases. V was pared by 4 bases and J by 0 bases, with 22 bases between. CDR1 is ENHRY and CDR2 is SYGVKD in the germline V gene. The CDR3 loop spans 18 amino acids. The CDR3 DNA reads as TGTGCCATCAGTGCCTTAAGGGACACACCGCCGTACTCCTACGAGCAGTACTTC. It encodes CAISALRDTPPYSYEQYF.

This sequence joins TRBV18 and TRBJ2-1; D uncertain. The CDR3 sequence is 13 residues long. With 1 base removed from V and 5 bases from J, the gap between germline ends came to 6 bases. Germline V lookup: CDR1 KGHSH, CDR2 LQKENI. The CDR3 is CASSPLEDNEQFF. The CDR3 DNA is TGTGCCAGCTCACCACTAGAAGACAATGAGCAGTTCTTC.

The chain has TRBV18 and TRBJ1-5; D is uncertain. The CDR3 is made up of 13 amino acids. Germline CDR1 is KGHSH and CDR2 is LQKENI. Trimming cost V 4 bases and J 7 bases, with 11 bases left between them. CDR3 sequence: CASSLGERQPQHF. The DNA of the CDR3 is TGTGCCAGCTCACTCGGAGAGAGGCAGCCCCAGCATTTT.

The gene calls are TRBV9 and TRBJ2-3; 8 bases map to TRBD2. Germline CDR1 SGDLS, CDR2 YYNGEE. With V trimmed by 7 bases and J by 0 bases, 10 bases remained unmatched. This CDR3 is 16 amino acids long. The CDR3 bases are TGTGCCAGCTCCCTCAGCGGGGGACTAAGCACAGATACGCAGTATTTT. Translation: CASSLSGGLSTDTQYF.

The J gene is TRBJ2-7, the V gene TRBV6-1; D not certain. Germline CDR1 reads MNHNS; CDR2 reads SASEGT. V dropped 1 base and J dropped 3 bases, with 10 bases sitting between them. The CDR3 is 14 residues long. CDR3 bases: TGTGCCAGCAGTGAAGTAGGCAGGAACTACGAGCAGTACGTC. Amino acid sequence: CASSEVGRNYEQYV.

This clone appeared once. The CDR3 loop is CASSWLAGGPDTQYF. As DNA, the CDR3 is TGTGCCAGCAGCTGGCTAGCGGGAGGCCCAGATACGCAGTATTTT. This chain links TRBV5-4 with TRBJ2-3; 11 bases match TRBD2. Germline values: CDR1 SGHNT, CDR2 YYREEE (reference sequence). V dropped 3 bases and J dropped 4; count of bases not matched to a gene: 4. This CDR3 is built from 15 residues.

V gene TRBV29-1 combines with J gene TRBJ2-5, with 12 bases identical to TRBD2. V trimming: 4 bases; J trimming: 4 bases; junction bases outside the gene matches: 4. Germline V gene lookup returns CDR1 SQVTM and CDR2 ANQGSEA. The CDR3 length is 14 residues. CDR3 DNA sequence: TGCAGCGTTGGGCCGGGACTAGCGGGAGAGACCCAGTACTTC. Protein product: CSVGPGLAGETQYF.

The DNA for the CDR3 is TGTGCCAGCAGCCTGGGACAGAATTCACCCCTCCACTTT. Its translation: CASSLGQNSPLHF. The J gene is TRBJ1-6, the V gene TRBV5-6, with 7 bases fitting TRBD1. CDR1 and CDR2 (germline): SGHDT, YYEEEE. The trim removed 4 bases at V and 7 bases at J, leaving 2 bases unmatched. CDR3 length equals 13 residues.

The rearrangement uses TRBV10-3 and TRBJ2-5, with D perhaps matching TRBD2 (6 bases). V was shortened by 8 bases and J by 5 bases, with 15 bases between the two germline ends. The CDR3 length is 13 residues. In germline, CDR1 is ENHRY, CDR2 SYGVKD. The CDR3 nucleotides are TGTGCCATCGGAGGGGCAGGGTCGGAGACCCAGTACTTC. Translated: CAIGGAGSETQYF.

This sequence joins TRBV2 and TRBJ2-5; 10 bases map to TRBD2. Germline CDR1 is SNHLY and CDR2 is FYNNEI. With 7 bases clipped from V and 5 bases from J, the junction kept 4 bases outside the gene matches. The CDR3 length is 13 residues. CDR3 in DNA: TGTGCCAGCACCGGACTAGCGGTGGAGACCCAGTACTTC. Translation: CASTGLAVETQYF.

This rearrangement joins TRBV5-1 to TRBJ1-2, with 7 nucleotides matching TRBD1. The germline CDR1 and CDR2 sequences are SGHRS and YFSETQ. Trimming took 4 bases from V and 3 from J; bases not matched to a gene: 9. This CDR3 contains 15 residues. DNA for the CDR3: TGCGCCAGCAGCCAGAACAGGGGATTCGACTATGGCTACACCTTC. It translates to CASSQNRGFDYGYTF.

The chain recombines TRBV6-6 with TRBJ2-7; D gene ambiguous. Germline-derived CDR1 and CDR2 are MNHNY and SVGAGI (reference sequence). The ends were cut back, 2 bases at V and 7 bases at J, with 18 bases in the middle. CDR3 length equals 15 residues. CDR3 sequence (DNA): TGTGCCAGCAGTTACGACACGAGTTCACTGGTTGAGCAGTACGTC. Translated, it gives CASSYDTSSLVEQYV.

This rearrangement joins TRBV7-6 to TRBJ2-1; no definite D call. The ends were cut back, 3 bases at V and 0 bases at J, with 9 bases in the middle. Germline V gene data show CDR1 as SGHVS and CDR2 as FNYEAQ. This CDR3 comprises 15 residues. As DNA, the CDR3 is TGTGCCAGCAGCTTCGCGGAGAGCTCCTACAATGAGCAGTTCTTC. Its translation is CASSFAESSYNEQFF.

The rearrangement uses TRBV6-5 and TRBJ1-1; D unclear. The CDR3 loop spans 11 amino acids. CDR1 and CDR2 from the germline V gene are MNHEY and SVGAGI. Trimming left V 8 bases short and J 11 bases short, with 15 bases between. The CDR3 sequence: CASGSGNKAFF. CDR3 nucleotides: TGTGCCAGCGGATCGGGGAATAAGGCTTTCTTT.

This chain uses TRBV24-1 with TRBJ2-5, with unresolved D. Trimming removed 5 bases from V and 2 bases from J, with 11 bases in between. This CDR3 spans 14 amino acids. Germline CDR1 KGHDR, CDR2 SFDVKD. CDR3 in DNA: TGTGCCACCAGTGGGCGAGACGGGCAAGAGACCCAGTACTTC. Translated, it gives CATSGRDGQETQYF.

The V gene is TRBV3-1 (or the pseudogene TRBV3-2), the J gene TRBJ1-1; TRBD1 matches 7 bases. The CDR3 extends over 14 amino acids. J gave up 1 base and V 5 bases, and 4 bases lay outside the gene matches. The germline V gene has CDR1 LGHDT and CDR2 YNNKEL (reference sequence). The DNA of the CDR3 is TGTGCCAGCAGCACCGGACAGGCGAACACTGAAGCTTTCTTT. This encodes CASSTGQANTEAFF.